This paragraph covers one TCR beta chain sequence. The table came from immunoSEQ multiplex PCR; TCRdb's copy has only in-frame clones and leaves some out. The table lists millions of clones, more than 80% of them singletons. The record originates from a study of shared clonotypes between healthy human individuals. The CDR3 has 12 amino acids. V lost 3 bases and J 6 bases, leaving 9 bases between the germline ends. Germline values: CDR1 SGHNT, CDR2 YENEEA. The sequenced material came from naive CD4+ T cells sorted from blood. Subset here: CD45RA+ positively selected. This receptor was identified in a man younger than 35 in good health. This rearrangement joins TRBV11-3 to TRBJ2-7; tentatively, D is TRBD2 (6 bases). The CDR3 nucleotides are TGTGCCAGCAGCTTGGTAGCGGTCGAGCAGTACTTC. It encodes CASSLVAVEQYF.